Included here is one T cell receptor beta chain sequence, with context. Its recognized antigen is unknown. Nothing much larger sits one base from this clone, and base qualities are not available. Trimming takes 1 base from V and 5 bases from J, and the germline ends sit 14 bases apart. The CDR3 measures 15 amino acids from cysteine to phenylalanine. Only CDR3 DNA remains: 45 bases, in frame from the first base. Libraries were made using the immunoSEQ multiplex PCR assay. A mixture of 60 forward primers for TCR Vbeta segments and 13 reverse primers for TCR Jbeta segments was used in the multiplex PCR. Amplification of the CDR3 region of rearranged TCR beta genes was performed with a multiplex PCR assay on genomic DNA. Amplified TCR beta libraries were sequenced as 87-base-pair reads on the Illumina HiSeq System. Per the authors' processing: A later analysis tallied approximately 87 million unique TCR beta chains across the 666 repertoires, and some 12 million of those chains were shared by two or more donors. Raw reads were error-corrected and collapsed into unique sequences by a nearest-neighbor algorithm in which closely related sequences were merged to remove PCR and sequencing errors. Alignment of CDR3 sequences to IMGT reference sequences was used to assign V, D and J gene segments. For a sequence to be retained, at least a six-nucleotide match to both a V gene segment and a J gene segment was required. Rearrangements were classified as productive when the CDR3 lacked stop codons and remained in frame with V and J, and all other rearrangements were classified as non-productive. CDR3 was defined according to IMGT convention as the region running from the second conserved V-encoded cysteine to the conserved J-encoded phenylalanine. Sequences without an unambiguous match to a single V gene segment were excluded from the earlier analysis of a few hundred of the donors. In an earlier analysis of approximately 590 of the donors, V segments were called functional above 56.7% productive rearrangements and were called segregating when the between-donor standard deviation exceeded 5%. A statistical classification framework was developed to diagnose cytomegalovirus status using the catalog of TCR beta chain sequences. V and J gene assignment, in a later analysis, came from comparing TCR nucleotide sequences with IMGT/GENE-DB human TR gene sequences. Using the TCRdist pipeline, a later analysis assigned CDR3 sequences along with most-parsimonious VDJ recombination scenarios. In a later analysis, every TCR beta chain was defined by the combination of its CDR3 amino acid sequence and its V-gene family, and reads without a unique V-gene family were dropped. To address suspected cross-contamination and a sequencing artifact, a later analysis removed 592 highly shared, low-generation-probability nucleotide sequences. For each public chain, a later analysis derived a clonal expansion index from normalized ranks of inferred template counts within each repertoire. In a later analysis, generation probabilities were computed using a VDJ recombination model fitted to out-of-frame rearrangements, and the results were checked against IGoR. A later analysis scored TCR-TCR, TCR-HLA and TCR-CMV co-occurrence with hypergeometric tests, applying a repertoire-size bias correction to TCR pairs. A later analysis estimated false discovery rates by permuting HLA or CMV assignments 20 times. In a later analysis, co-occurring TCRs were grouped using DBSCAN, with TCRdist sequence similarity added in when clustering inside HLA-allele-positive subsets. Repertoires with fewer than 30,000 or more than 120,000 public chains were left out of co-occurrence clustering, as were five repertoires with anomalous nucleotide sharing. The table comes from immuneACCESS by way of TCRdb, which keeps in-frame sequences with V and J called. Part of the clones is missing from these tables; in studies checked, under half for an unresolved V gene and the rest for unknown reasons. V and J calls and clone size are those listed in that table; D and trimming were worked out from the DNA. This sample comprises tens of thousands of clones, 75% to 80% of them detected only once. The ten largest clones capture less than 1.5% of the sample.

The cohort consisted of some 670 healthy bone marrow donors. At the time of sampling, all cohort members were nominally healthy, though unrecorded immune exposures were likely present. The donor tested CMV seronegative and was one of the 352 seronegative cohort members. Each donor provided a peripheral blood sample, and peripheral blood mononuclear cells were used for TCR beta sequencing. Genomic DNA extraction from the blood cell samples was performed with the Qiagen DNeasy Blood Extraction Kit. The data belong to a study of cytomegalovirus exposure and HLA in healthy donors (dated by TCRdb to about 2017). Study-wide context: An earlier analysis of some 600 of the donors reported roughly 300 Gb of sequence data and 117 million unique TCR beta sequences obtained from about 180 million T cells. In a later analysis, previously published TCR beta repertoires from about 670 donors were re-analyzed and high-resolution HLA genotyping was added so that TCR occurrence patterns could be studied. About five DR-DQ haplotypes were handled as single units for association and clustering, since linkage in the cohort was strong. Rather than using new phenotypic data, the later analysis identified candidate immune exposures from TCR beta sequences and from how often those sequences occurred across donors. Donor age, sex, ethnicity and CMV serostatus were compiled alongside the repertoire data. In an earlier analysis of a few hundred of the donors, high-throughput TCR beta sequencing was used to judge whether each TCR beta V gene segment behaved as functional or pseudogenic. The study was designed to test whether signatures of past pathogen exposure could be identified by cataloging public T cell receptors. An early release covering 500 to 750 HLA-typed donors comprised about 290 gigabases of sequencing data and some 79 million unique TCR sequences. The number of donors typed differed by locus, with about 620-630 for A, B, C, DRB1 and DQB1, around 500 for DQA1, about 610 for DPA1, and around 460 for DPB1. A later genetic analysis used genome-wide SNP genotypes for 398 of the 666 donors, treating that subset as a discovery cohort. The T cell repertoires of 550 to 850 subjects were profiled by immunosequencing and related to cytomegalovirus serostatus. Across roughly 420 genotyped donors of the cohort, an average of 235,054 unique TCR beta nucleotide sequences per donor were sequenced, and around 19% of those sequences were non-productive. All discovery cohort repertoires had been generated using a single sequencing platform. A separate validation cohort of approximately 120 different subjects was used in addition to the approximately 640-subject first cohort. To predict cytomegalovirus infection status, the study brought together high-throughput TCR immunosequencing, statistical association of individual TCRs with disease status, and machine learning. Both class I and class II loci were covered by HLA typing, at four-digit resolution. Of the 300 to 450 genotyped donors, more than 75% were placed in the genetic ancestry cluster associated with self-reported Caucasian donors. General study outcomes and caveats: In an earlier analysis of about 600 of the donors, most TCR beta V segments appeared in productive rearrangements about 87% or about 30% of the time, broadly matching IMGT annotations. A further reported finding was that TCR beta sequences accurately predicted the HLA-A and HLA-B alleles for most subjects in the first cohort. Most CMV-associated TCR beta chains appeared to be HLA-restricted in a later analysis, and the HLA associations seemed to be driven largely by CMV exposure. In vitro tests confirmed that a few of the cytomegalovirus-associated TCR beta chains recognize cytomegalovirus antigens. Several of the top co-occurrence clusters appeared to be linked to parvovirus B19, influenza, CMV and Epstein-Barr virus, according to a later analysis. Specific HLA alleles were associated with some 15,000 TCR beta sequences at a false discovery rate of 0.05 in a later analysis. Compared with the 666-donor mean, donors in an Asian-associated ancestry cluster had fewer N-insertions in productive TCRs, according to a later genetic analysis. Linkage disequilibrium might explain the correlated functional status among segregating V segments, but an unknown experimental factor could not be excluded. The sequencing pipeline was judged likely to have produced a cluster of highly shared sequence variants as a technical artifact. A later analysis found that HLA-associated TCR beta chains were more clonally expanded and had lower generation probabilities than equally common non-associated chains. According to the authors, the approach could potentially be generalized to other disease states and immunological phenotypes. Because counts were too low, around 18 rarely observed V segments, including chromosome 9 orphons, were left out of the earlier analysis of a few hundred of the donors. In a later genetic analysis, a missense DCLRE1C variant was associated with V-gene and J-gene trimming of TCR beta chains, and the association was replicated in an independent cohort. Immune exposure information for the cohort was limited to CMV serostatus. When HLA alleles, especially DR and DQ, strongly co-occurred, attributing TCR associations to individual alleles was difficult. In a later analysis, the rate of TCR association differed among HLA loci, with DRB1 alleles having the most associated TCRs and HLA-C alleles having the fewest. Only TCR beta chains were sequenced in this cohort, and the absence of alpha or paired-chain data limited detectable features. Because the 87-base-pair reads could not distinguish some IMGT-functional V segments, including TRBV6-2 and TRBV6-3, those segments were excluded. While some public TCRs were present in many individuals, most TCR sequences turned up only very rarely across donors. Presence/absence analyses assumed roughly uniform sequencing depth across donors, an assumption that may not hold. Because HLA typing was missing for some donors at each locus, association tests included only the typed subset. The study gave a list of about 170 TCR beta chains associated with cytomegalovirus. Cytomegalovirus status was reported to be diagnosed by the classifier with high specificity and sensitivity in both the original and validation cohorts.

This chain is built from TRBV5-7 and TRBJ2-3; the D gene is perhaps TRBD2, on 7 matching bases. TRBV5-7 is an ORF, and what it does is uncertain. This sequence originates from a female donor in good health and CMV-seronegative. Material: PBMCs. The CDR3 corresponds to CASSLRGGHGDTQYF. In nucleotide form, the sequence is TGTGCCAGCAGCTTGAGGGGGGGGCATGGAGATACGCAGTATTTT.